The source of this TCR beta chain is a study of T cell responses to AZD1222 COVID-19 vaccine. Sequenced by immunoSEQ multiplex PCR; TCRdb stores in-frame clones only, minus some. Among around 120,000 clones, about 90% were seen once, and the ten largest hold 11% to 15%. Germline V gene data show CDR1 as MGHRA and CDR2 as YSYEKL. The CDR3 is 12 amino acids. Trimming took off 4 bases at V and 10 bases at J, with 12 bases between the two ends. The origin of this receptor is an adult in good health. This chain joins TRBV4-1 and TRBJ2-3; D unresolved. This material consisted of peripheral blood, taken on day 0 of AZD1222 vaccination. The CDR3 DNA sequence: TGCGCCAGCAGCCTGGAAGTTGGTGCGCAGTATTTT. Its translation: CASSLEVGAQYF.